The 27 T cell receptor beta chains below come from one sample, sequenced in a study of blood T cell repertoires in COVID-19. The repertoire was sequenced with immunoSEQ multiplex PCR; TCRdb's copy has only in-frame clones and lacks some. Of about 440,000 clones listed, approximately 88% were seen once; the top ten hold around an eighth. The sample comprised peripheral blood. Source of these receptors: a woman aged 50 to 60 with COVID-19, enrolled during active disease.

The CDR3 nucleotides are TGTGCCAGCGGCCAGGACAGGGTTGCTAATGAAAAACTGTTTTTT. Translation gives CASGQDRVANEKLFF. The rearrangement uses TRBV2 and TRBJ1-4; 8 bases fit TRBD1. Per germline, CDR1 SNHLY and CDR2 FYNNEI. The length of the CDR3 is 15 residues. Trimming took 8 bases from V and 3 from J; bases not matched to a gene: 8. The full variable domain, completed using reference TRBV2 and TRBJ1-4, is EPEVTQTPSHQVTQMGQEVILRCVPISNHLYFYWYRQILGQKVEFLVSFYNNEISEKSEIFDDQFSVERPDGSNFTLKIRSTKLEDSAMYFCASGQDRVANEKLFFGSGTQLSVL.

The genes are TRBV27 and TRBJ1-2; D unresolved. The CDR3 is made up of 13 amino acids. Trimming stripped 6 bases from V and 0 bases from J, with 8 bases between. Per germline, CDR1 MNHEY and CDR2 SMNVEV (reference sequence). The CDR3 bases are TGTGCCAGCAGGATGAGCGCTAACTATGGCTACACCTTC. Translation gives CASRMSANYGYTF.

The chain combines TRBV25-1 with TRBJ2-1; TRBD1 agrees at 9 bases. CDR1 and CDR2 (germline): MGHDK, SYGVNS. This CDR3 is built from 14 residues. V shed 2 bases and J 11 bases; nucleotides not matched to a gene: 7. The CDR3 loop reads CASSEPGQGPKQFF. For the CDR3, the DNA is TGTGCCAGCAGTGAACCGGGACAGGGCCCCAAGCAGTTCTTC.

This clone has only one observation. J is TRBJ2-2 and V is TRBV30, with a tentative D call TRBD2 (6 bases). V lost 2 bases, J lost 0 bases, and 10 bases lay in between. Germline CDR1 reads GTSNPN; CDR2 reads SVGIG (reference sequence). This CDR3 comprises 15 residues. The CDR3 bases are TGTGCCTGGAGTCGGAGGGGATCGAACACCGGGGAGCTGTTTTTT. Protein: CAWSRRGSNTGELFF.

V and J are TRBV10-3 and TRBJ1-1, with D perhaps TRBD1 (6 bases). V lost 11 bases and J 0 bases, leaving 13 bases between the germline ends. The CDR3 loop spans 13 amino acids. Germline V gene sequence: CDR1 ENHRY, CDR2 SYGVKD. DNA for the CDR3: TGTGCCTCCCGGGGGGGCGTGAACACTGAAGCTTTCTTT. Translated: CASRGGVNTEAFF.

The chain joins TRBV30 to TRBJ1-5, with D possibly TRBD1 on 6 matching bases. V was trimmed by 7 bases and J by 5 bases, leaving 18 bases between them. Germline CDR1 and CDR2: GTSNPN and SVGIG (reference sequence). CDR3 size: 14 residues. DNA of the CDR3: TGTGCCTATTCGCCGGGACAAGGGGATCAGCCCCAGCATTTT. It specifies CAYSPGQGDQPQHF. Filled out from reference TRBV30 and TRBJ1-5, the complete variable domain reads SQTIHQWPATLVQPVGSPLSLECTVEGTSNPNLYWYRQAAGRGLQLLFYSVGIGQISSEVPQNLSASRPQDRQFILSSKKLLLSDSGFYLCAYSPGQGDQPQHFGDGTRLSIL.

The CDR3 sequence is CASSFGPGWEQYF. The CDR3 DNA follows: TGTGCCAGCAGTTTCGGACCGGGATGGGAGCAGTACTTC. The V gene is TRBV27, the J gene TRBJ2-7; D possibly corresponds to TRBD2 (5 bases). The V gene lost 3 bases and the J gene lost 7 bases, with 13 bases spanning the gap. The length of the CDR3 is 13 residues. Germline CDR1 is MNHEY and CDR2 is SMNVEV (reference sequence).

The V gene is TRBV24-1, the J gene TRBJ2-2; TRBD2 is a possible D gene (5 bases). CDR1 KGHDR and CDR2 SFDVKD come from the germline V gene. The CDR3 runs 16 residues. The ends were cut back, 8 bases at V and 2 bases at J, with 17 bases in the middle. CDR3 protein: CATIEIRLPNTGELFF. CDR3 DNA sequence: TGTGCCACCATCGAAATCAGACTACCTAACACCGGGGAGCTGTTTTTT.

This clone was picked up one time. The chain employs TRBV7-9 and TRBJ1-5; no firm D call. The CDR3 is 15 residues long. Deletions cut 1 base from V and 5 bases from J, with 12 bases between. Germline values: CDR1 SEHNR, CDR2 FQNEAQ (reference sequence). CDR3: CASSLGGGEDQPQHF. For the CDR3, the DNA is TGTGCCAGCAGCTTAGGGGGTGGGGAGGATCAGCCCCAGCATTTT. The full variable domain, its missing parts supplied by reference TRBV7-9 and TRBJ1-5, is DTGVSQNPRHKITKRGQNVTFRCDPISEHNRLYWYRQTLGQGPEFLTYFQNEAQLEKSRLLSDRFSAERPKGSFSTLEIQRTEQGDSAMYLCASSLGGGEDQPQHFGDGTRLSIL.

This chain connects TRBV9 to TRBJ2-3; D gene uncertain. The V end lost 0 bases, the J end lost 2 bases, and 7 bases lay between the germline ends. The CDR3 runs to 14 residues. Germline V lookup: CDR1 SGDLS, CDR2 YYNGEE. The CDR3 DNA reads TGTGCCAGCAGCGTAGGCATGGCCACAGATACGCAGTATTTT. It specifies CASSVGMATDTQYF.

This clone showed up just once. The rearrangement joins TRBV2 to TRBJ2-2, with 11 bases aligning to TRBD2. This CDR3 contains 16 residues. The ends lost 10 bases at V and 4 bases at J; junction bases unmatched: 11. CDR1 is SNHLY and CDR2 is FYNNEI in the germline V gene. The CDR3 spells CATLTGSGGVTGELFF. CDR3 bases: TGTGCCACCCTAACGGGTAGCGGGGGGGTCACCGGGGAGCTGTTTTTT.

The genes are TRBV27 and TRBJ1-5, with 10 bases matching TRBD1. This CDR3 comprises 16 residues. CDR1 and CDR2 from the germline V gene are MNHEY and SMNVEV (reference sequence). Trimming at V came to 3 bases and at J to 6 bases, leaving 8 bases not matched to a gene. The CDR3 spells CASSLSGTGVTQPQHF. Here the CDR3 DNA reads TGTGCCAGCAGTTTGTCCGGGACAGGGGTTACTCAGCCCCAGCATTTT.

V and J are TRBV6-5 and TRBJ2-7; 14 bases match TRBD2. The V gene end was trimmed by 4 bases and the J gene end by 4 bases; junction bases not matched to a gene: 6. CDR3 size: 16 residues. The germline V gene encodes CDR1 MNHEY and CDR2 SVGAGI. CDR3 DNA: TGTGCCAGCAGTTCTCGACTAGCGGGGGGGCGGTACGAGCAGTACTTC. This encodes CASSSRLAGGRYEQYF.

This chain joins TRBV11-3 and TRBJ2-1, with a possible D match to TRBD2 (5 bases). Trimming took 5 bases from V and 2 from J, leaving 13 bases between them. CDR3 length: 15 amino acids. Germline CDR1 is SGHNT and CDR2 is YENEEA. CDR3 sequence: CASSPDSRAYNEQFF. The CDR3 bases are TGTGCCAGCAGCCCGGACTCCCGAGCCTACAATGAGCAGTTCTTC.

V is TRBV6-5 and J is TRBJ1-1, with a possible D match to TRBD1 (6 bases). Per germline, CDR1 MNHEY and CDR2 SVGAGI. Trimming stripped 6 bases from V and 1 base from J, with 12 bases between. The CDR3 covers 14 residues. This CDR3 reads CASRLGQQNTEAFF. CDR3 DNA sequence: TGTGCCAGCAGACTAGGACAGCAGAACACTGAAGCTTTCTTT.

The rearrangement links TRBV5-5 to TRBJ1-6; D is possibly TRBD1 (5 bases). The CDR3 runs to 16 residues. Trimming pared 1 base from V and 7 bases from J, leaving 15 bases between. Germline-derived CDR1 and CDR2 are SGHKS and YYEKEE (reference sequence). The DNA of the CDR3 is TGTGCCAGCAGCTTGCGGGGGTTCGGGTTAAATTCACCCCTCCACTTT. It specifies CASSLRGFGLNSPLHF.

This chain links TRBV5-6 with TRBJ2-7, with TRBD2 matching over 9 bases. The V gene end was trimmed by 4 bases and the J gene end by 3 bases; junction bases not matched to a gene: 8. Per the germline V gene, CDR1 is SGHDT and CDR2 is YYEEEE. The CDR3 runs to 15 residues. The CDR3 nucleotides read TGTGCCAGCAGCCTACTAAGCGGGGGGCTCTACGAGCAGTACTTC. This translates into CASSLLSGGLYEQYF. The full variable domain, completed using reference TRBV5-6 and TRBJ2-7, is DAGVTQSPTHLIKTRGQQVTLRCSPKSGHDTVSWYQQALGQGPQFIFQYYEEEERQRGNFPDRFSGHQFPNYSSELNVNALLLGDSALYLCASSLLSGGLYEQYFGPGTRLTVT.

The chain combines TRBV11-2 with TRBJ2-3; 8 positions match TRBD1. Germline V gives CDR1 SGHAT, CDR2 FQNNGV. The CDR3 runs 16 residues. Trimming cost V 5 bases and J 4 bases; bases outside gene matches: 11. CDR3 region: CASSITGTGGPDTQYF. Written as DNA, the CDR3 is TGTGCCAGCAGCATAACCGGGACAGGAGGACCAGATACGCAGTATTTT.

The chain employs TRBV2 and TRBJ1-2, with D perhaps TRBD1 (6 bases). This CDR3 has 15 amino acids. From germline, CDR1 is SNHLY and CDR2 FYNNEI. The germline V and J ends were trimmed by 2 bases and 4 bases, with 14 bases remaining between them. The CDR3 DNA follows: TGTGCCAGCAGTGAAAGGACAGCCCTCGTCTATGGCTACACCTTC. Its protein product is CASSERTALVYGYTF. Full variable domain (remainder filled in from reference TRBV2 and TRBJ1-2): EPEVTQTPSHQVTQMGQEVILRCVPISNHLYFYWYRQILGQKVEFLVSFYNNEISEKSEIFDDQFSVERPDGSNFTLKIRSTKLEDSAMYFCASSERTALVYGYTFGSGTRLTVV.

This clone was observed a single time. This rearrangement joins TRBV30 to TRBJ2-6; 8 positions match TRBD1. The germline gives CDR1 GTSNPN, CDR2 SVGIG (reference sequence). CDR3 length equals 18 residues. V lost 4 bases and J lost 2; bases outside the gene matches: 13. Here the CDR3 reads CAWKNRRTGYAGANVLTF. CDR3 nucleotide sequence: TGTGCCTGGAAGAACCGGAGGACAGGGTACGCTGGGGCCAACGTCCTGACTTTC.

The chain has TRBV29-1 and TRBJ1-4, with 7 nucleotides matching TRBD1. Losses at the gene ends were 5 bases for V and 4 bases for J; bases not matched to a gene: 7. CDR3 length: 14 amino acids. Germline CDR1 is SQVTM and CDR2 is ANQGSEA. Here the CDR3 reads CSVMHRGINEKLFF. CDR3 DNA sequence: TGCAGCGTTATGCACAGGGGCATTAATGAAAAACTGTTTTTT.

J is TRBJ2-7 and V is TRBV19; perhaps TRBD2 as D (6 bases). CDR1 is LNHDA and CDR2 is SQIVND in the germline V gene (reference sequence). V lost 5 bases, J lost 3 bases, and 17 bases lay in between. The CDR3 has 15 residues. CDR3 region: CASSPILGGDYEQYF. For the CDR3, the DNA is TGTGCCAGTAGTCCAATTCTCGGCGGGGACTACGAGCAGTACTTC.

The V and J genes are TRBV11-3 and TRBJ2-3, with 7 bases that match TRBD1. Germline CDR1 and CDR2: SGHNT and YENEEA. The CDR3 is made up of 16 amino acids. V trimming: 6 bases; J trimming: 2 bases; junction bases outside the gene matches: 11. The CDR3 sequence: CASSPAKTGVTDTQYF. The CDR3 DNA reads as TGTGCCAGCAGTCCCGCCAAAACAGGGGTCACAGATACGCAGTATTTT. The full variable domain, completed using reference TRBV11-3 and TRBJ2-3, is EAGVVQSPRYKIIEKKQPVAFWCNPISGHNTLYWYLQNLGQGPELLIRYENEEAVDDSQLPKDRFSAERLKGVDSTLKIQPAELGDSAVYLCASSPAKTGVTDTQYFGPGTRLTVL.

The chain employs TRBV24-1 and TRBJ2-2; D is possibly TRBD2 (5 bases). The V end was cut by 3 bases, the J end by 0 bases, with 7 bases between. Per germline, CDR1 KGHDR and CDR2 SFDVKD. The length of the CDR3 is 15 residues. The CDR3: CATSDAGTNTGELFF. In DNA, the CDR3 is TGTGCCACCAGTGATGCCGGGACGAACACCGGGGAGCTGTTTTTT.

The CDR3 loop is CASSLAWEGRHTEAFF. The CDR3 DNA reads as TGTGCCAGCAGCTTAGCGTGGGAGGGACGACACACTGAAGCTTTCTTT. The chain uses TRBV7-9 and TRBJ1-1; TRBD1 might be the D (5 bases). CDR3 size: 16 residues. CDR1 and CDR2 (germline): SEHNR, FQNEAQ (reference sequence). Trimming pared 0 bases from V and 3 bases from J, leaving 14 bases between.

This clone was detected a few times. The V call is TRBV29-1, the J call TRBJ2-3, with D possibly being TRBD1 (5 bases). Germline V CDR1 and CDR2: SQVTM, ANQGSEA. V dropped 1 base and J dropped 4 bases, with 12 bases sitting between them. This CDR3 region has 14 residues. CDR3 nucleotides: TGCAGCGTTGAAGGAGGCAGGGCGTCAGATACGCAGTATTTT. As protein: CSVEGGRASDTQYF.

The rearrangement uses TRBV4-1 and TRBJ2-1; 11 bases are a match to TRBD2. CDR1 is MGHRA, CDR2 YSYEKL, per germline. This CDR3 has 15 amino acids. The V segment lost 7 bases and the J segment 10 bases; nucleotides outside the gene matches: 12. The CDR3 sequence is CASTPVAGGPTEQFF. The CDR3 DNA reads TGCGCCAGCACCCCCGTAGCGGGGGGGCCCACGGAGCAGTTCTTC.